This T cell receptor beta chain was identified in a study of blood T cells in healthy people across ages. Study-wide results and limits: The study could not conclusively compare naive and antigen-experienced cells, given its unsorted PBMCs.

Every sample had a minimum of 6.5 million PBMCs isolated. To note about this clonotype: What it binds is unknown.

Trimming left V 5 bases short and J 7 bases short, with 17 bases between. This CDR3 has 13 amino acids. Germline assignment: CDR1 DFQATT and CDR2 SNEGSKA (reference sequence). A second roughly 6 to 11 cycle PCR used barcoded and J-beta primers. TCRdb re-called the 5' RACE reads through MiXCR, storing one row per CDR3 protein. There are over a million distinct CDR3 sequences in the sample; 42% occur only once, and under 8% lies in the top ten. The TCR originated in a woman between 18 and 29 years old in good health. Sequencing was carried out using blood. This chain uses TRBV20-1 with TRBJ1-2; no reliable D call. This chain's CDR3 is CSASLLTAGGYTF. In DNA, the CDR3 is TGCAGTGCTTCGCTCTTGACGGCTGGTGGCTACACCTTC.